This T cell receptor beta chain comes out of a study of T cells in localized non-small cell lung cancer. This table comes from immunoSEQ multiplex PCR, and its TCRdb copy is limited to in-frame clones, with some not included. This table has about 70,000 clones, roughly nine tenths appearing once. The CDR3 covers 13 residues. V shed 1 base and J shed 5 bases, with 8 bases lying between them. From germline, CDR1 is SGHTA and CDR2 FQGNSA. The chain employs TRBV7-2 and TRBJ1-1; TRBD1 is a possible D gene (6 bases). This sample comprised peripheral blood, obtained before any cancer treatment. This receptor was obtained from a male donor older than 55 with stage III squamous cell lung carcinoma. CDR3 residues: CASSLDRVTEAFF. The DNA for the CDR3 is TGTGCCAGCAGCTTAGACAGGGTGACTGAAGCTTTCTTT.